This is a list of T cell receptor beta chains from one sample in a study of siplizumab effects on memory and regulatory T cells. Repertoires were generated with immunoSEQ multiplex PCR, while TCRdb's copy carries only in-frame clones and drops some. This sample has 65,000 to 90,000 clones, with roughly 93% found just once. Source material: CD8+ T cells sorted from blood. These receptors originate from a human donor in good health. Both conserved end residues are part of each CDR3. D genes are given only for firm matches. Clone size is given for some rows only: seen once, a few or many times, or a class if the clone is expanded.

CDR3	DNA	V	size	D	J
CASSSTGGRSDTQYF	TGTGCCAGCAGCTCGACAGGGGGGAGGTCAGATACGCAGTATTTT	TRBV7-9	once	TRBD1	TRBJ2-3
CASSLTGTPSTETQYF	TGTGCCAGCAGCTTAACCGGGACTCCGTCCACGGAGACCCAGTACTTC	TRBV7-6	-	-	TRBJ2-5
CASSLPGGGQYF	TGTGCCAGCAGCTTGCCCGGGGGTGGGCAGTATTTT	TRBV5-6	-	-	TRBJ2-3
CASSPDLEGYTF	TGCGCCAGCAGCCCGGACCTAGAAGGCTACACCTTC	TRBV10-1	-	-	TRBJ1-2
CASSQGQGSYEQYF	TGCGCCAGCAGCCAAGGACAGGGCAGCTACGAGCAGTACTTC	TRBV4-3	-	TRBD1	TRBJ2-7
CASSDPGRLDYTF	TGTGCCAGCAGCGATCCCGGCAGACTAGACTACACCTTC	TRBV9	-	-	TRBJ1-2
CASREDNTEAFF	TGTGCCAGCAGGGAGGACAACACTGAAGCTTTCTTT	TRBV28	-	-	TRBJ1-1
CASSPRALNEKLFF	TGTGCCAGCAGTCCCAGGGCCTTAAATGAAAAACTGTTTTTT	TRBV28	-	-	TRBJ1-4
CASSLRPLWRGGIRETQYF	TGCGCCAGCAGCTTGAGACCTTTATGGCGGGGGGGAATTCGGGAGACCCAGTACTTC	TRBV5-1	-	TRBD2	TRBJ2-5
CASSEGSGGYMNTEAFF	TGTGCCAGCAGTGAAGGGTCCGGAGGCTATATGAACACTGAAGCTTTCTTT	TRBV6-1	-	-	TRBJ1-1
CASSLAGGDTGELFF	TGTGCCAGCAGCCTTGCCGGGGGCGACACCGGGGAGCTGTTTTTT	TRBV7-6	-	-	TRBJ2-2
CASSFPGTSGGITDTQYF	TGTGCCAGCAGCTTCCCCGGGACTAGCGGGGGAATCACAGATACGCAGTATTTT	TRBV7-2	-	TRBD2	TRBJ2-3
CASSGETQYF	TGTGCCAGCTCGGGGGAGACCCAGTACTTC	TRBV7-2	once	-	TRBJ2-5
CASSDLDGGASEQYF	TGCGCCAGCAGTGACTTGGACGGGGGGGCGAGCGAGCAGTACTTC	TRBV10-1	-	TRBD2	TRBJ2-7
CASSRGPISYNEQFF	TGTGCCAGCAGTCGGGGGCCAATCTCCTACAATGAGCAGTTCTTC	TRBV7-2	-	-	TRBJ2-1
CASSNTPREGTYEQYF	TGTGCCAGTAGTAATACCCCTAGGGAGGGAACCTACGAGCAGTACTTC	TRBV19	-	TRBD2	TRBJ2-7
CASSQDRGLAVYNEQFF	TGCGCCAGCAGCCAAGATCGGGGACTAGCGGTCTACAATGAGCAGTTCTTC	TRBV4-3	-	TRBD2	TRBJ2-1
CASSIGLDEQFF	TGTGCCAGTAGTATAGGGCTAGATGAGCAGTTCTTC	TRBV19	-	-	TRBJ2-1
CASSQGAGGNDEQYF	TGCGCCAGCAGCCAAGGAGCAGGGGGAAACGACGAGCAGTACTTC	TRBV4-3	-	TRBD1	TRBJ2-7
CASSINSGYTF	TGTGCCAGTAGTATTAATAGTGGCTACACCTTC	TRBV19	-	-	TRBJ1-2
CASKTTGGWTGELFF	TGTGCCAGCAAAACCACCGGGGGATGGACCGGGGAGCTGTTTTTT	TRBV27	-	-	TRBJ2-2
CASSTQQGTYGYTF	TGTGCCAGCTCAACTCAACAGGGTACCTATGGCTACACCTTC	TRBV18	-	-	TRBJ1-2
CASSRQGDSSGNTIYF	TGTGCCAGCAGCAGACAGGGCGATAGCTCTGGAAACACCATATATTTT	TRBV7-9	-	TRBD1	TRBJ1-3
CASSSTETDTQYF	TGTGCCAGCAGTTCGACAGAGACAGATACGCAGTATTTT	TRBV6-6	-	-	TRBJ2-3
CASSPGTGAGNTIYF	TGCGCCAGCAGCCCTGGGACAGGGGCCGGAAACACCATATATTTT	TRBV4-1	-	TRBD1	TRBJ1-3
CATISGNIQYF	TGTGCCACTATATCCGGGAACATTCAGTACTTC	TRBV19	-	-	TRBJ2-4
CASSLTGVANEQFF	TGCGCCAGCAGCTTGACAGGGGTAGCCAATGAGCAGTTCTTC	TRBV5-1	-	TRBD1	TRBJ2-1
CASSTNLAVSYEQYF	TGTGCCAGCAGCACCAATTTAGCGGTCTCCTACGAGCAGTACTTC	TRBV4-2	-	-	TRBJ2-7
CASSPAVASGGEQYF	TGTGCCAGCAGCCCCGCGGTGGCTAGCGGGGGGGAGCAGTACTTC	TRBV11-2	-	TRBD2	TRBJ2-7
CASSLGYGATNEKLFF	TGTGCCAGCAGCTTAGGTTATGGTGCAACTAATGAAAAACTGTTTTTT	TRBV11-2	-	-	TRBJ1-4
CASSFGDTEAFF	TGTGCCAGCAGCTTTGGAGACACTGAAGCTTTCTTT	TRBV5-5	-	-	TRBJ1-1
CASSGTPQETQYF	TGTGCCAGCAGCGGGACACCTCAAGAGACCCAGTACTTC	TRBV9	-	-	TRBJ2-5
CASSMDSPTPATQYF	TGTGCCAGTAGTATGGACAGCCCCACTCCAGCTACGCAGTATTTT	TRBV19	-	-	TRBJ2-3
CATSSEKGGSSTDTQYF	TGTGCCACCAGCAGTGAAAAAGGGGGATCAAGCACAGATACGCAGTATTTT	TRBV15	-	-	TRBJ2-3
CATAPDRGNYGYTF	TGTGCCACCGCCCCTGACAGGGGGAACTATGGCTACACCTTC	TRBV6-5	-	TRBD1	TRBJ1-2
CSVESGTSGVAYEQYF	TGCAGCGTTGAGTCTGGGACTAGCGGGGTGGCCTACGAGCAGTACTTC	TRBV29-1	-	TRBD2	TRBJ2-7
CASSQVGQNTEAFF	TGCGCCAGCAGCCAAGTCGGACAGAACACTGAAGCTTTCTTT	TRBV4-3	-	-	TRBJ1-1
CASRTGAEKLFF	TGTGCCAGCAGGACAGGTGCTGAAAAACTGTTTTTT	TRBV7-9	medium-sized	-	TRBJ1-4
CASSLTLGTYNEQFF	TGTGCCAGCAGCTTAACTCTGGGGACCTACAATGAGCAGTTCTTC	TRBV11-2	-	-	TRBJ2-1
CASSLGRGTEAFF	TGTGCCAGCAGCTTGGGTCGGGGAACTGAAGCTTTCTTT	TRBV5-6	-	-	TRBJ1-1
CASSEPNTEAFF	TGTGCCAGCAGTGAACCCAACACTGAAGCTTTCTTT	TRBV25-1	-	-	TRBJ1-1
CASSLQGKETQYF	TGTGCCAGCAGCTTACAGGGTAAAGAGACCCAGTACTTC	TRBV5-6	-	-	TRBJ2-5
CASSLGQSYGYTF	TGTGCCAGTTCCTTGGGGCAGTCGTATGGCTACACCTTC	TRBV19	-	-	TRBJ1-2
CASIRGGGADEQFF	TGCGCCAGCATCCGGGGCGGGGGGGCCGATGAGCAGTTCTTC	TRBV5-1	-	TRBD2	TRBJ2-1
CSALDSLRAYEQYF	TGCAGCGCCCTGGACTCTCTAAGAGCCTACGAGCAGTACTTC	TRBV29-1	-	-	TRBJ2-7
CASSLAGGGGETQYF	TGTGCCAGCAGTTTAGCCGGGGGCGGAGGGGAGACCCAGTACTTC	TRBV27	-	-	TRBJ2-5
CASSLVGLNQPQHF	TGTGCCAGCAGCTTAGTAGGGCTCAATCAGCCCCAGCATTTT	TRBV7-2	-	-	TRBJ1-5
CASSQDPSSSTGELFF	TGCGCCAGCAGCCAAGATCCCAGCAGCTCCACCGGGGAGCTGTTTTTT	TRBV4-1	-	-	TRBJ2-2
CASSVPGDTQYF	TGTGCCAGCAGCGTCCCAGGGGATACGCAGTATTTT	TRBV28	-	-	TRBJ2-3
CASSVSLAGGDEQFF	TGTGCCAGCAGCGTAAGCCTAGCGGGGGGTGATGAGCAGTTCTTC	TRBV9	once	TRBD2	TRBJ2-1
CASMRSGAYQETQYF	TGTGCCAGCATGAGAAGCGGGGCGTACCAAGAGACCCAGTACTTC	TRBV28	-	TRBD2	TRBJ2-5
CASRSRDRQETQYF	TGTGCCAGCAGGTCTCGGGACAGACAAGAGACCCAGTACTTC	TRBV28	-	TRBD1	TRBJ2-5
CSAKEGEAFF	TGCAGTGCAAAGGAGGGTGAAGCTTTCTTT	TRBV20-1	once	-	TRBJ1-1
CASSQAAGGGYGYTF	TGCGCCAGCAGCCAAGCGGCCGGGGGCGGTTATGGCTACACCTTC	TRBV4-1	-	-	TRBJ1-2
CASSQTGTATYEQYF	TGCGCCAGCAGCCAAACCGGGACTGCGACCTACGAGCAGTACTTC	TRBV4-1	-	-	TRBJ2-7
CASTIAGGPNVEQFF	TGTGCCAGCACCATAGCGGGGGGGCCAAACGTTGAGCAGTTCTTC	TRBV19	-	TRBD2	TRBJ2-1
CASSQGILMADNYGYTF	TGCGCCAGCAGCCAAGGTATTTTGATGGCAGACAACTATGGCTACACCTTC	TRBV4-1	-	-	TRBJ1-2
CAIGGDKDYEQYF	TGTGCCATTGGGGGGGACAAGGACTACGAGCAGTACTTC	TRBV6-6	-	-	TRBJ2-7